This TCR beta chain emerged from a study of regulatory T cells in long-lasting Graves disease. Study results and caveats: Public clonotype sharing was higher in persistent than newly diagnosed patients. Less diverse TCR repertoires were seen in persistent Graves' patients than in newly diagnosed ones.

Remarks on this clonotype: Antigen: not known. This may be a read error: a much more frequent sequence differs by one nucleotide.

The V and J ends lost 7 bases and 11 bases respectively, with 23 bases between them. The CDR3 is 14 amino acids. Germline V lookup: CDR1 SNHLY, CDR2 FYNNEI. For TCR beta, libraries came from iRepertoire HTBI primers and Arm-PCR of CDR3 regions. In the authors' methods: Among the samples, 50 to 80 TRBV and some 13 TRBJ segments were identified. TCRdb passed the multiplex PCR reads through MiXCR, listing each CDR3 protein once. TCRdb, not the original authors, processed these V and J calls. The sample has roughly 500,000 distinct CDR3 sequences, under 25% seen once. This sample's time point: persistent/refractory GD, antithyroid drugs over 5 years with positive TRAb. The authors made the TCR library using RNA they extracted from PBMCs. American Thyroid Association guidelines were used to diagnose Graves' disease.

The receptor's source is a female donor with Graves disease. V gene TRBV2 combines with J gene TRBJ1-1, with D possibly matching TRBD1 (5 bases). Sample: peripheral blood mononuclear cells (PBMCs), taken when the disease was refractory, from a patient treated with antithyroid drugs. DNA of the CDR3: TGTGCCAGCAAAATGGTCAGGGAAACAAGCAGGGCTTTCTTT. It specifies CASKMVRETSRAFF. Complete variable domain (other parts from reference TRBV2 and TRBJ1-1): EPEVTQTPSHQVTQMGQEVILRCVPISNHLYFYWYRQILGQKVEFLVSFYNNEISEKSEIFDDQFSVERPDGSNFTLKIRSTKLEDSAMYFCASKMVRETSRAFFGQGTRLTVV.